These 10 T cell receptor beta chains share one sample of origin, sequenced in a study of OX40 agonist ivuxolimab in advanced cancers. This table comes from immunoSEQ multiplex PCR, and its TCRdb copy is limited to in-frame clones, with some not included. The sample has roughly 17,000 clones, roughly 74% seen once. The sample in question was CD4+ or CD8+ T cells sorted from blood, obtained in a trial of the OX40 agonist ivuxolimab. The receptors were sampled from an adult with an advanced solid tumor such as melanoma, head and neck, liver or kidney cancer.

The chain is built from TRBV6-6 and TRBJ1-1, with 7 bases that match TRBD1. The CDR3 extends over 13 amino acids. Germline V lookup: CDR1 MNHNY, CDR2 SVGAGI (reference sequence). The V gene end was trimmed by 2 bases and the J gene end by 6 bases; junction bases not matched to a gene: 3. The CDR3 region has the DNA TGTGCCAGCAGTTACCCCGACAGGGCTGAAGCTTTCTTT. It codes for CASSYPDRAEAFF.

This clone occurred once. The gene calls are TRBV7-9 and TRBJ1-1, with D hard to call. Germline values: CDR1 SEHNR, CDR2 FQNEAQ (reference sequence). Trimming stripped 1 base from V and 0 bases from J, with 9 bases between. The CDR3 runs to 15 residues. DNA of the CDR3: TGTGCCAGCAGCTTAGATCCCCCTATGAACACTGAAGCTTTCTTT. This encodes CASSLDPPMNTEAFF. The whole variable domain, filled in from reference TRBV7-9 and TRBJ1-1, reads DTGVSQNPRHKITKRGQNVTFRCDPISEHNRLYWYRQTLGQGPEFLTYFQNEAQLEKSRLLSDRFSAERPKGSFSTLEIQRTEQGDSAMYLCASSLDPPMNTEAFFGQGTRLTVV.

This chain uses TRBV6-5 with TRBJ1-3; D uncertain. CDR1 MNHEY and CDR2 SVGAGI come from the germline V gene. This CDR3 spans 12 amino acids. V was pared by 8 bases and J by 1 base, with 6 bases between. The CDR3 nucleotides are TGTGCCAGCGAAGGGTCTGGAAACACCATATATTTT. It translates to CASEGSGNTIYF.

This chain joins TRBV19 and TRBJ1-5, with D unclear. The V gene lost 0 bases and the J gene lost 3 bases, with 6 bases spanning the gap. Germline V CDR1 and CDR2: LNHDA, SQIVND (reference sequence). The CDR3 contains 14 residues. The CDR3, as DNA: TGTGCCAGTAGTATAGATGGGCTCAATCAGCCCCAGCATTTT. Residues: CASSIDGLNQPQHF. Drawing the rest from reference TRBV19 and TRBJ1-5, the complete variable domain is DGGITQSPKYLFRKEGQNVTLSCEQNLNHDAMYWYRQDPGQGLRLIYYSQIVNDFQKGDIAEGYSVSREKKESFPLTVTSAQKNPTAFYLCASSIDGLNQPQHFGDGTRLSIL.

The table lists this clone with a count of one. The rearrangement links TRBV5-1 to TRBJ1-1, with D perhaps TRBD1 (6 bases). V was trimmed by 1 base and J by 4 bases, leaving 11 bases between them. CDR1 and CDR2 (germline): SGHRS, YFSETQ. This CDR3 is built from 14 residues. The CDR3 loop reads CASSLNRASTEAFF. CDR3 sequence (DNA): TGCGCCAGCAGCTTGAACAGGGCAAGCACTGAAGCTTTCTTT.

This chain connects TRBV27 to TRBJ2-5; a weak D match, TRBD1 (5 bases). The CDR3 contains 11 residues. Germline CDR1 reads MNHEY; CDR2 reads SMNVEV (reference sequence). V lost 11 bases and J 3 bases, leaving 10 bases between the germline ends. For the CDR3, the DNA is TGTGCCCCGCCCAGGGAAGAGACCCAGTACTTC. Translating gives CAPPREETQYF.

This clone was seen a few times. This rearrangement joins TRBV6-5 to TRBJ1-2; 7 bases align to TRBD1. CDR3 size: 16 residues. With V trimmed by 0 bases and J by 3 bases, 7 bases remained unmatched. Germline assignment: CDR1 MNHEY and CDR2 SVGAGI. The CDR3 is CASSYSRQGDHYGYTF. The CDR3 nucleotides read TGTGCCAGCAGTTACTCGAGGCAGGGGGACCACTATGGCTACACCTTC.

V gene TRBV10-3 combines with J gene TRBJ2-1; tentative D call: TRBD2 (6 bases). Deletions cut 0 bases from V and 4 bases from J, with 13 bases between. The CDR3 is 16 amino acids. Looked up from germline, CDR1 is ENHRY and CDR2 is SYGVKD. CDR3 region: CAISESAGYQYNEQFF. As DNA, the CDR3 is TGTGCCATCAGTGAGTCTGCGGGGTACCAATACAATGAGCAGTTCTTC.

This chain connects TRBV4-1 to TRBJ1-5; 7 bases map to TRBD1. Germline CDR1 is MGHRA and CDR2 is YSYEKL. J was trimmed by 5 bases and V by 0 bases; bases with no gene match: 4. The CDR3 runs to 15 residues. The CDR3 nucleotides read TGCGCCAGCAGCCAAGATCGGGGACAGTATCAGCCCCAGCATTTT. As protein: CASSQDRGQYQPQHF.

The rearrangement uses TRBV19 and TRBJ2-7; 9 bases are shared with TRBD1. The CDR3 runs to 17 residues. Germline V gene sequence: CDR1 LNHDA, CDR2 SQIVND (reference sequence). The V gene end was trimmed by 8 bases and the J gene end by 2 bases; junction bases not matched to a gene: 16. The CDR3 region has the DNA TGTGCCAGTGGCACACCGGGACAGGGATTGTACGCCTACGAGCAGTACTTC. The encoded protein is CASGTPGQGLYAYEQYF.